This T cell receptor beta chain was identified during a study of neoadjuvant anti-PD-1 for oral cavity cancer (dated by TCRdb to the early 2020s). For the study in its entirety: Before undergoing curative-intent surgical resection, most patients got three to four biweekly nivolumab doses at 3 mg/kg. For patients who did not progress, a fourth nivolumab dose was given around day 43, followed by definitive surgical resection on days 50-56. Under RECIST 1.1, patients with complete response, partial response or stable disease were classed as responders, and patients with progression were classed as non-responders. There were roughly 13 patients in the parent correlative cohort, and the response rate was around 35%. Overall results and qualifications from the work: Only a few patients per response group were included in the TCR analyses, and larger cohorts for validation were called for by the authors. Higher pretreatment blood Treg/Th17 ratios correlated with both higher pretreatment blood TCRbeta clonality and lower post-treatment tumor TCRbeta clonality. Within PBMCs, T cell clonality (Gini index) was significantly higher in non-responders than responders after neoadjuvant nivolumab.

For deep sequencing, each PBMC sample was run in six replicates, with libraries mostly built from approximately 520 ng of input genomic DNA. TCRbeta libraries were prepared with the immunoSEQ hsTCRbeta kit according to the manufacturer's instructions. An Illumina NovaSeq 6000 S4 flow cell was used to sequence the final libraries, which had first been combined to 3 nM. In the source study's methods: The immunoSEQ Analyzer was used for raw data preprocessing and quality control. The analysis was limited to productive rearrangements, and each clonotype was defined by a unique CDR3 amino acid sequence. Repertoire clonality was estimated as the Gini-Simpson index, which was computed with the R package tcR. Gini indices were compared with Student's t test, and associations with tumor size change were assessed by Pearson correlation. TCRdb's version of the immuneACCESS table is confined to in-frame rearrangements and falls short of the full clone set. An unresolved V gene accounts for under half of the shortfall where checked; the remainder is of unknown origin. That table furnishes V, J and clone size, whereas the DNA furnished D and trimming. The sample has approximately 30,000 clones on record, almost 80% of them singletons. The top ten constitute nearly 3.5% of the sample.

V lost 5 bases and J lost 3 bases; the stretch between them is 11 bases long. From cysteine to phenylalanine, the CDR3 is 13 amino acids long. This entry keeps only the CDR3 DNA: 39 bases, framed from base 1. The germline V gene yields MNHEY for CDR1 and SVGAGI for CDR2. The time point label here, explained by the study, means: after neoadjuvant nivolumab, at surgical resection. None of the patients had received prior systemic or radiation treatment, and all were newly diagnosed with stage II-IVA oral cavity squamous cell carcinoma. Everyone in the cohort had locally advanced, HPV-negative oral cavity squamous cell carcinoma. Peripheral blood mononuclear cells were analyzed directly, without maintenance or expansion in culture. The samples were obtained from a longitudinal correlative study of a single-arm phase II trial testing neoadjuvant nivolumab in oral cavity squamous cell carcinoma. Subject-matched pre- and post-treatment PBMCs and tumors from three responders and three non-responders underwent genomic DNA-based TCRbeta sequencing. Peripheral blood mononuclear cells were drawn once before nivolumab treatment and a second time after treatment, when surgery took place. The Maxwell RSC DNA from Cells kit was used to extract genomic DNA from PBMCs.

Points on this clone: The specificity of this receptor is unknown. No base quality information exists; no much larger clone differs at one position.

The TCR comes from a person aged 35-79 years with oral cavity squamous cell carcinoma. Specimen: PBMCs, collected after nivolumab (anti-PD-1) treatment. In this chain, TRBV6-5 is recombined with TRBJ2-7; the D gene is unclear. The DNA is as follows: TGTGCCAGCAGTCCAACCGTGGGCTACGAGCAGTACTTC. This sequence encodes CASSPTVGYEQYF.